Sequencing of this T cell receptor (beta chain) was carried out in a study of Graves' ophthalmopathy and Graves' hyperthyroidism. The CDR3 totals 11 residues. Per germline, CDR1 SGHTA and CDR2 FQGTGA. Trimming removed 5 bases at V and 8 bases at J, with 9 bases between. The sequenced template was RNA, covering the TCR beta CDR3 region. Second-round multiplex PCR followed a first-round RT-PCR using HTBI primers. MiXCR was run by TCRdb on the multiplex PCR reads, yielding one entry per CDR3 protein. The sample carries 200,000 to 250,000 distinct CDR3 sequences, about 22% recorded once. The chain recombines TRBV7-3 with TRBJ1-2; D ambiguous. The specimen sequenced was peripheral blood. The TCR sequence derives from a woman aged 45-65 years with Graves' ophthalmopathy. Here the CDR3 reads CASSDASGYTF. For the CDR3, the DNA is TGTGCCAGCAGCGACGCCTCCGGCTACACCTTC.